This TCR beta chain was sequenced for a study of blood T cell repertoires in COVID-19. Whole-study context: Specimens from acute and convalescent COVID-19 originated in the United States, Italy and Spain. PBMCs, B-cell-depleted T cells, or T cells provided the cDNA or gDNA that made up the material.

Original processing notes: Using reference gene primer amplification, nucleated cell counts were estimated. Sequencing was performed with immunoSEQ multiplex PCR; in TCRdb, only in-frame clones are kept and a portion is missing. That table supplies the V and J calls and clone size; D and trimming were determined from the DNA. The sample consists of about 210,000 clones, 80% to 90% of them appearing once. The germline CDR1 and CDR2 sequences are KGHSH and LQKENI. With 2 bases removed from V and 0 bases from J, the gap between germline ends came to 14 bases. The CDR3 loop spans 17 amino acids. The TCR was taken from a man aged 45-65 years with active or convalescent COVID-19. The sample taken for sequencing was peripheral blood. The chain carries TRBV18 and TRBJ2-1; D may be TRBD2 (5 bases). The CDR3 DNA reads TGTGCCAGCTCACCAAGGGCCCGAGGGAACTCCTACAATGAGCAGTTCTTC. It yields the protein CASSPRARGNSYNEQFF.